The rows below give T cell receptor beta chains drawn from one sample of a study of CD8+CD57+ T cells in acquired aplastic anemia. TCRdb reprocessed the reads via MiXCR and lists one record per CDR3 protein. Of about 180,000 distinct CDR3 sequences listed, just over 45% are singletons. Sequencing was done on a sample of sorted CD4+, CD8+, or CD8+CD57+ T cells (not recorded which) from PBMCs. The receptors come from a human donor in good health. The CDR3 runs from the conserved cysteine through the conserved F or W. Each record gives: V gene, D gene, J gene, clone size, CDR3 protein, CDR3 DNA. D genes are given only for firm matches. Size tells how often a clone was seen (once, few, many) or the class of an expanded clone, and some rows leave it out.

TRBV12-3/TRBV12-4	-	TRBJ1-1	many	CASSSPFVTGNTEAFF	TGTGCCAGCAGTTCCCCCTTCGTGACAGGGAACACTGAAGCTTTCTTT
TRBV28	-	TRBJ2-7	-	CASSWRGGYEQYF	TGTGCCAGCAGTTGGCGAGGGGGCTACGAGCAGTACTTC
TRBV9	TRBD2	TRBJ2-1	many	CASSVGVSGRQQYNEQFF	TGTGCCAGCAGCGTAGGAGTTAGCGGGAGGCAACAGTACAATGAGCAGTTCTTC
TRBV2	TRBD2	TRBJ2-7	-	CASSPGTSPNPYEQYF	TGTGCCAGCAGTCCGGGGACTAGCCCGAATCCCTACGAGCAGTACTTC
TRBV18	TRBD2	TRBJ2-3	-	CASSRRLAGAFHTDTQYF	TGTGCCAGCTCACGCCGACTAGCGGGAGCATTCCACACAGATACGCAGTATTTT
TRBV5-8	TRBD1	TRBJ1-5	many	CASSSRGQGNQPQHF	TGTGCCAGCAGCTCAAGGGGACAGGGAAATCAGCCCCAGCATTTT
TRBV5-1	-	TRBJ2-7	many	CASSLVVGAGEQYF	TGCGCCAGCAGCTTGGTCGTGGGGGCGGGGGAGCAGTACTTC
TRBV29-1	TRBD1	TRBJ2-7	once	CSVRTGTSYEQYF	TGCAGCGTCCGGACAGGGACCTCCTACGAGCAGTACTTC
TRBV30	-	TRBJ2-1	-	CAWSVGPNEQFF	TGTGCCTGGAGTGTAGGCCCCAATGAGCAGTTCTTC
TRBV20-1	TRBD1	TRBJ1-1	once	CSARDRGVMNTEAFF	TGCAGTGCTCGGGACAGGGGTGTCATGAACACTGAAGCTTTCTTT
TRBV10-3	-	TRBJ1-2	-	CASGKQETNYGYTF	TGTGCCTCGGGGAAACAGGAGACTAACTATGGCTACACCTTC
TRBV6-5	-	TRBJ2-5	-	CASSYARQGETQYF	TGTGCCAGCAGTTACGCTCGGCAGGGGGAGACCCAGTACTTC
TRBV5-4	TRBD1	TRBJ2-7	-	CASSQPRDRGYEQYF	TGTGCCAGCAGCCAACCCCGGGACAGGGGCTACGAGCAGTACTTC
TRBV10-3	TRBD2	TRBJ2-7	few	CAISESRLAGDNEQYF	TGTGCCATCAGTGAGTCGAGACTAGCGGGGGACAACGAGCAGTACTTC
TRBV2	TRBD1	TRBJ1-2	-	CASRTQGQGWDTF	TGTGCCAGCAGGACCCAAGGACAGGGGTGGGACACCTTC
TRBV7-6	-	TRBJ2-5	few	CASSPSGSVGTQYF	TGTGCCAGCAGCCCAAGCGGTTCGGTAGGGACCCAGTACTTC
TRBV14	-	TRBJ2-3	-	CASSQLTGGRYTDTQYF	TGTGCCAGCAGCCAGCTAACCGGGGGGCGATACACAGATACGCAGTATTTT
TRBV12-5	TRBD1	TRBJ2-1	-	CASGPHGTGADEQFF	TGTGCTAGTGGTCCACACGGGACAGGGGCCGATGAGCAGTTCTTC
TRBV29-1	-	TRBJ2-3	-	CSVERGADTQYF	TGCAGCGTTGAAAGGGGTGCAGATACGCAGTATTTT
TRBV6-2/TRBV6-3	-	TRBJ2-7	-	CASSYGKQSLSYEQYF	TGTGCCAGCAGTTACGGTAAACAGTCCCTCTCCTACGAGCAGTACTTC
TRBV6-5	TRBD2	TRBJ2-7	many	CASSYSATSDSYEQYF	TGTGCCAGCAGTTACTCGGCGACTAGCGACTCCTACGAGCAGTACTTC
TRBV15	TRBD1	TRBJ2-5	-	CATSSTTGSGTQYF	TGTGCCACCAGCAGCACGACAGGGAGTGGGACCCAGTACTTC
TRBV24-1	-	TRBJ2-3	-	CATSEADTQYF	TGTGCCACCAGTGAGGCAGATACGCAGTATTTT
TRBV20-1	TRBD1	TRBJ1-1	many	CSASGQVGAFF	TGCAGTGCCTCCGGACAGGTTGGAGCTTTCTTT
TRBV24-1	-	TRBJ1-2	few	CATSGTRQTAGGYTF	TGTGCCACCAGTGGTACCAGACAGACTGCCGGGGGCTACACCTTC
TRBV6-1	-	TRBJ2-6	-	CASSADSLLSGANVLTF	TGTGCCAGCAGTGCGGACAGCCTTCTCTCTGGGGCCAACGTCCTGACTTTC
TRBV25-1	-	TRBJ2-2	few	CASSPPGVAGELFF	TGTGCCAGCAGTCCTCCGGGGGTTGCCGGGGAGCTGTTTTTT
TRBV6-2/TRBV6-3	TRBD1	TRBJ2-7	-	CASSKGTGGSYEQYF	TGTGCCAGCAGCAAAGGGACAGGGGGATCCTACGAGCAGTACTTC
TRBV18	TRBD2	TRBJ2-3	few	CASSLMNPAGVGVADTQYF	TGTGCCAGCTCCCTGATGAACCCAGCGGGAGTCGGCGTTGCAGATACGCAGTATTTT
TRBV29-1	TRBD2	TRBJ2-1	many	CSVASGSSYNEQFF	TGCAGCGTTGCAAGCGGGAGCTCCTACAATGAGCAGTTCTTC
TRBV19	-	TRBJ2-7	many	CASSIGGDSYEQYF	TGTGCCAGTAGTATAGGAGGTGACTCCTACGAGCAGTACTTC
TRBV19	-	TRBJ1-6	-	CASSGEIGKDSPLHF	TGTGCCAGTAGTGGTGAGATAGGGAAAGATTCACCCCTCCACTTT
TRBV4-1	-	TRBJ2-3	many	CASRPGTTDTQYF	TGCGCCAGCAGACCCGGGACTACAGATACGCAGTATTTT
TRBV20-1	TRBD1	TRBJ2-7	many	CSASDRDRGTYEQYF	TGCAGTGCTAGTGACCGGGACAGGGGCACTTACGAGCAGTACTTC
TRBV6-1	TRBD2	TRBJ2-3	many	CASSPGLATDTQYF	TGTGCCAGCAGTCCGGGACTAGCGACAGATACGCAGTATTTT
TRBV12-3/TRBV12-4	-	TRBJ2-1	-	CASRPALSSYNEQFF	TGTGCCAGCCGGCCAGCCCTATCATCCTACAATGAGCAGTTCTTC